What follows is one TCR beta chain and its context. A junction end diverges from the germline sequence, so it may reflect a read error. Through a sample-barcoded 5' primer and a J-beta primer mix, a second PCR was run for roughly 6 to 12 cycles. TCRdb redid the calling of the 5' RACE reads with MiXCR, one entry per CDR3 protein. Among around 1.5 million distinct CDR3 sequences listed, around 39% were seen once. This sample is part of a study of blood T cells in healthy people across ages. The CDR3 is 15 amino acids. Germline CDR1 and CDR2: KGHDR and SFDVKD. This rearrangement joins TRBV24-1 to TRBJ2-5; tentative D call: TRBD2 (5 bases). The TCR originated in a woman younger than 35 in good health. The material sequenced was blood. The CDR3, as DNA: TGTGCCACCAGTGGTTTGTCCAGCGGAGAGGGGACCCAGTACTTC. Translating gives CATSGLSSGEGTQYF.